These 8 T cell receptor beta chains came from one sample sequenced in a study of OX40 agonist ivuxolimab in advanced cancers. Only in-frame clones appear in the TCRdb table, and some are missing; sequencing was by immunoSEQ multiplex PCR. The profile covers tens of thousands of clones, with around 92% appearing a single time and 10% to 15% taken by the ten largest. The sample consisted of CD4+ or CD8+ T cells sorted from blood, taken in a trial of the OX40 agonist ivuxolimab. All receptors derive from an adult with an advanced solid tumor such as melanoma, head and neck, liver or kidney cancer.

V gene TRBV6-5 combines with J gene TRBJ2-3; D gene unclear. This CDR3 is 14 amino acids long. Per germline, CDR1 MNHEY and CDR2 SVGAGI. Trimming left V 0 bases short and J 4 bases short, with 8 bases between. In DNA, the CDR3 is TGTGCCAGCAGTTACTCGAGGTCTGCAGATACGCAGTATTTT. Protein sequence: CASSYSRSADTQYF.

V gene TRBV15 combines with J gene TRBJ2-1, with TRBD2 matching 10 bases. The CDR3 consists of 19 residues. Germline CDR1 reads LNHNV; CDR2 reads YYDKDF (reference sequence). After removal of 0 bases from V and 2 bases from J, the junction contained 10 bases not matched to a gene. The CDR3 coding sequence is TGTGCCACCAGCAGAGAGTGGTCTGCAGCGGGAGGGACCTACAATGAGCAGTTCTTC. This codes for CATSREWSAAGGTYNEQFF. Supplemented by reference TRBV15 and TRBJ2-1, the full variable domain reads DAMVIQNPRYQVTQFGKPVTLSCSQTLNHNVMYWYQQKSSQAPKLLFHYYDKDFNNEADTPDNFQSRRPNTSFCFLDIRSPGLGDTAMYLCATSREWSAAGGTYNEQFFGPGTRLTVL.

The rearrangement links TRBV4-1 to TRBJ2-2; D is ambiguous. CDR1 MGHRA and CDR2 YSYEKL come from the germline V gene. This CDR3 contains 16 residues. V gave up 1 base and J gave up 0 bases, with 9 bases separating them. Written as DNA, the CDR3 is TGCGCCAGCAGCCAAGTTGTTACCGCGAACACCGGGGAGCTGTTTTTT. Translated: CASSQVVTANTGELFF.

CDR3 loop: CASSFLSDTQYF. CDR3 coding DNA: TGTGCCAGCAGCTTCCTGTCAGATACGCAGTATTTT. The chain has TRBV7-9 and TRBJ2-3, with D unclear. V lost 3 bases, J lost 4 bases, and 5 bases lay in between. The CDR3 is 12 residues long. Germline V CDR1 and CDR2: SEHNR, FQNEAQ (reference sequence).

The chain recombines TRBV19 with TRBJ1-1, with D perhaps matching TRBD1 (6 bases). Trimming left V 0 bases short and J 1 base short, with 9 bases between. Germline V gives CDR1 LNHDA, CDR2 SQIVND (reference sequence). The CDR3 extends over 15 amino acids. The CDR3 DNA is TGTGCCAGTAGTATAGACAAACAGGGGAACACTGAAGCTTTCTTT. Encoded protein: CASSIDKQGNTEAFF.

There are a few counts of this clone. Here the CDR3 reads CASSEHTGIPEAFF. In DNA form, the CDR3 reads TGTGCCAGCAGTGAACATACAGGGATACCTGAAGCTTTCTTT. The V call is TRBV25-1, the J call TRBJ1-1, with D possibly matching TRBD1 (6 bases). The CDR3 is 14 residues long. V lost 2 bases, J lost 6 bases, and 13 bases lay in between. Germline assignment: CDR1 MGHDK and CDR2 SYGVNS. The variable domain in full, with the rest retrieved from reference TRBV25-1 and TRBJ1-1, is EADIYQTPRYLVIGTGKKITLECSQTMGHDKMYWYQQDPGMELHLIHYSYGVNSTEKGDLSSESTVSRIRTEHFPLTLESARPSHTSQYLCASSEHTGIPEAFFGQGTRLTVV.

Turning to this clone: At one end, the junction sequence differs from germline, possibly due to a read error. In DNA form, the CDR3 reads TGTGCTAGCAGCTTAGAGGGGACGGTCCAAGAGACCCAGTACTTC. Translating gives CASSLEGTVQETQYF. The J gene is TRBJ2-5, the V gene TRBV7-7, with D perhaps being TRBD1 or TRBD2 (5 bases each). Germline V gives CDR1 SSHAT, CDR2 FNYEAQ (reference sequence). There are 15 residues in the CDR3.

V gene TRBV5-6 combines with J gene TRBJ1-1, with TRBD1 as a possible D gene (6 bases). The CDR3 is 13 amino acids. Trimming took 0 bases from V and 4 from J, leaving 7 bases between them. Germline CDR1 SGHDT, CDR2 YYEEEE. CDR3 DNA: TGTGCCAGCAGCTTGGCGGGGGCCACTGAAGCTTTCTTT. Its protein product is CASSLAGATEAFF.